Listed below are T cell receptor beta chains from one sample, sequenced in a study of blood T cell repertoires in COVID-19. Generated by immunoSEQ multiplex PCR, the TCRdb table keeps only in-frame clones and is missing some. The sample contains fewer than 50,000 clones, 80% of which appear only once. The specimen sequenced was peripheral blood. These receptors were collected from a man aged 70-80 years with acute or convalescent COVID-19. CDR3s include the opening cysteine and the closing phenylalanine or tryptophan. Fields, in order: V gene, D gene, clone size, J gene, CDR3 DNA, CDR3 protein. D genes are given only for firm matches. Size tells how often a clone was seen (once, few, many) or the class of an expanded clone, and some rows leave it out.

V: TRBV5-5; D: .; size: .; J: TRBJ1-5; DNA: TGTGCCAGCAGCTTGGAGCTCTTTCTACAGCCCCAGCATTTT; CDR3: CASSLELFLQPQHF
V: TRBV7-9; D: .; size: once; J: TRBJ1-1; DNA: TGTGCCAGCAGCTTTTACTCCGGGACATTGGGCACTGAAGCTTTCTTT; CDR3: CASSFYSGTLGTEAFF
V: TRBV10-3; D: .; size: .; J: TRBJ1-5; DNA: TGTGCCATCAGTGAGGCGGGGGGCAACAATCAGCCCCAGCATTTT; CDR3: CAISEAGGNNQPQHF
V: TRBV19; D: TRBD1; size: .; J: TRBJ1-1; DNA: TGTGCCAGTACTCAGACAGGGGCTAGCACTGAAGCTTTCTTT; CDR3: CASTQTGASTEAFF
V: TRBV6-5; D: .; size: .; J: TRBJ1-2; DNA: TGTGCCAGCAGGCCCGGACAAAGCCATGGCTACACCTTC; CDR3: CASRPGQSHGYTF
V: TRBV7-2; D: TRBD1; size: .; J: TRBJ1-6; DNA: TGTGCCAGCAGCTTAGGAGGGGGTCGGGGACAGGGCAATTCACCCCTCCACTTT; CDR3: CASSLGGGRGQGNSPLHF
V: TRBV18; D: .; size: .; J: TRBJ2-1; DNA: TGTGCCAGCTCACCAAGAAGGGGTGAGCAGTTCTTC; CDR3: CASSPRRGEQFF
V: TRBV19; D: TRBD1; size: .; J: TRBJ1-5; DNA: TGTGCCAGTACCATAAACACAGGGGGCAAGGATCAGCCCCAGCATTTT; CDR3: CASTINTGGKDQPQHF
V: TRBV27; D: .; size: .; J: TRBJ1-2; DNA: TGTGCCAGCAGTTTAAGGCAGGGTTGGAACTATGGCTACACCTTC; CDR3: CASSLRQGWNYGYTF
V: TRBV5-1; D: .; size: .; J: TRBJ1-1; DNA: TGCGCCAGCACCCTGAACAGGGATACTTTCTTT; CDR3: CASTLNRDTFF
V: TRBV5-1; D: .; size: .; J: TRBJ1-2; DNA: TGCGCCAGCAGCTTCGACAGCCCCTCCTATGGCTACACCTTC; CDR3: CASSFDSPSYGYTF
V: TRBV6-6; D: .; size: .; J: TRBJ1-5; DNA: TGTGCCAGCAGGCCGCAGGTACTTCAGCCCCAGCATTTT; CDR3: CASRPQVLQPQHF
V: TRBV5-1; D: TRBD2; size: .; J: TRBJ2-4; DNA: TGCGCCAGCAGCTGGACCGGGACTAATTTAGCCAAAAACATTCAGTACTTC; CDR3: CASSWTGTNLAKNIQYF
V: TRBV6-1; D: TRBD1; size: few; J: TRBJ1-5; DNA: TGTGCCAGCAGTGAATCCTCACAGGGGATTCAGCCCCAGCATTTT; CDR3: CASSESSQGIQPQHF
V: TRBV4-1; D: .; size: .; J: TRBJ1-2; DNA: TGCGCCAGCAGCCAAGGACGGAGAAACTATGGCTACACCTTC; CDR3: CASSQGRRNYGYTF
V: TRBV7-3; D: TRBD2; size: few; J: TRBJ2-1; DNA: TGTGCCAGCAGCCTAGCGGGGGGAACCTACAATGAGCAGTTCTTC; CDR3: CASSLAGGTYNEQFF
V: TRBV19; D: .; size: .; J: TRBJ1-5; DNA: TGTGCCAGTAGGGGACATAATCAGCCCCAGCATTTT; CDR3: CASRGHNQPQHF
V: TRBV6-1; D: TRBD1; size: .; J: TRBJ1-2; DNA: TGTGCCAGCAGTGAAGGACAGGGGACCGGCTACACCTTC; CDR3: CASSEGQGTGYTF
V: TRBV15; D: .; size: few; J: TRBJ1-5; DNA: TGTGCCACCAGCAGAGATGCGGGGCGGGGTCAGCCCCAGCATTTT; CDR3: CATSRDAGRGQPQHF
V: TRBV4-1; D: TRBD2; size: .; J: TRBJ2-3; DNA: TGCGCCAGCAGCCAAGATGGGAGGAACTTCGGGGGGATAGGAAATACGCAGTATTTT; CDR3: CASSQDGRNFGGIGNTQYF
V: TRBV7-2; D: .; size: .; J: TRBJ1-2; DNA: TGTGCCAGCAGCTTAGGGACAGTCAACTATGGCTACACCTTC; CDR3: CASSLGTVNYGYTF
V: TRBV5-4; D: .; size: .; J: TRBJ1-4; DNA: TGTGCCAGCAGCGCCACCGGGCCCCCGGGGGAAAAACTGTTTTTT; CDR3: CASSATGPPGEKLFF
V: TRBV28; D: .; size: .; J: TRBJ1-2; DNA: TGTGCCAGCAGTACAGGAGACTATGGCTACACCTTC; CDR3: CASSTGDYGYTF
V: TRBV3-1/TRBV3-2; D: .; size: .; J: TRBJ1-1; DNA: TGTGCCAGCAGCCTGCTCCGGGGGGACACTGAAGCTTTCTTT; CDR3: CASSLLRGDTEAFF
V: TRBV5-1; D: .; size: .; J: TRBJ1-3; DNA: TGCGCCAGCAGCACAGGCGACGGTTACTCTGGAAACACCATATATTTT; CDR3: CASSTGDGYSGNTIYF
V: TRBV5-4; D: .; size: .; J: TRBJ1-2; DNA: TGTGCCAGCAGCGGGGCCGACAGGAGCTCTGGCTACACCTTC; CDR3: CASSGADRSSGYTF
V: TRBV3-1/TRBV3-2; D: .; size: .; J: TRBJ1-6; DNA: TGTGCCAGCAGCCGCGGTTCTGAGAAAAATTCACCCCTCCACTTT; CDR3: CASSRGSEKNSPLHF
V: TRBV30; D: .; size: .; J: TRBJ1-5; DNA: TGTGCCTGGAGTTACGGACATCACCCCCAGCCCCAGCATTTT; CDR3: CAWSYGHHPQPQHF
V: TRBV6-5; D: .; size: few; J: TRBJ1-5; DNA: TGTGCCTCCCGATCAGAACAGTCCCAGGGGCCCCAGCATTTT; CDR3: CASRSEQSQGPQHF
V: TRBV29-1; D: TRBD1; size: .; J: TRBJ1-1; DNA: TGCAGCGTGGGGACAGGGTGGTGGACTGAAGCTTTCTTT; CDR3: CSVGTGWWTEAFF
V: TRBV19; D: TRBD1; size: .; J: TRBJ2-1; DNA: TGTGCCAGTAGTGGGGACAGGACTCATGAGCAGTTCTTC; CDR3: CASSGDRTHEQFF
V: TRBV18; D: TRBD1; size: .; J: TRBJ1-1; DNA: TGTGCCAGCTCACCACAGGGACAGGGGGCAGACACTGAAGCTTTCTTT; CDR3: CASSPQGQGADTEAFF
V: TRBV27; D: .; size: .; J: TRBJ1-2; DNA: TGTGCCAGCAGTCTCATCCTCGCTGGGGGGAACTATGGCTACACCTTC; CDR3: CASSLILAGGNYGYTF
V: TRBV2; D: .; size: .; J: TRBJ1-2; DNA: TGTGCCAGCAGCCCAAGAGGGGGAGTAGGAGCCGGCCCGAATGGCTACACCTTC; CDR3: CASSPRGGVGAGPNGYTF
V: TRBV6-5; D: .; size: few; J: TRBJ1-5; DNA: TGTGCCAGCAGGGGAACAGGTTATAGCAATCAGCCCCAGCATTTT; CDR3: CASRGTGYSNQPQHF
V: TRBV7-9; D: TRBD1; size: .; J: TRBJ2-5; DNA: TGTGCCAGCAGCCCGGCTGTTTTGGGACAGCAAGAGACCCAGTACTTC; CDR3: CASSPAVLGQQETQYF
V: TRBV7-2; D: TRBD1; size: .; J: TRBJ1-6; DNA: TGTGCCAGCAGCCAAGGGACAGGGGGCAGGAATTCACCCCTCCACTTT; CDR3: CASSQGTGGRNSPLHF
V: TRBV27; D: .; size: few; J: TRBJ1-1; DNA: TGTGCCAGCAGTTTACGTCGTAAAGGGGGGGCTAAGACTGAAGCTTTCTTT; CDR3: CASSLRRKGGAKTEAFF
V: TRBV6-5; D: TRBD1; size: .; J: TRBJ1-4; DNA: TGTGCCAGCAGATCGGGGACAGGGACTAATGAAAAACTGTTTTTT; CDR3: CASRSGTGTNEKLFF
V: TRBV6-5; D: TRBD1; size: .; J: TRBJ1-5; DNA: TGTGCCAGCAGCGAGAACAGGGGGCTCAGTCAGCCCCAGCATTTT; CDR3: CASSENRGLSQPQHF